This T cell receptor beta chain was sequenced for a study of graft-versus-host responses after intestinal transplantation. On the study more broadly: Recipients underwent multivisceral, liver-intestinal, or isolated intestinal transplants. Every transplant recipient was induced with anti-thymocyte globulin, then maintained on tacrolimus and steroids for two to three years. Study results and caveats: Graft-donor T cell macrochimerism in patients accompanied high graft-versus-host to host-versus-graft clonal ratios in allografts. Researchers found GvH clones in recipient marrow, and some showed up first in ileum or blood.

Germline V CDR1 and CDR2: LNHDA, SQIVND (reference sequence). V was shortened by 3 bases and J by 0 bases, with 8 bases between the two germline ends. This CDR3 has 14 residues. Profiling relied on immunoSEQ multiplex PCR, and the TCRdb table lists in-frame clones only, not all of them. The top ten hold roughly 0.49% of the sample, which has about 90,000 clones, 90% to 95% seen once. As concerns this clone: Antigen specificity is unknown.

The sequences come from unstimulated CD8+ T cells sorted from spleen or lymph node cells, collected before intestinal transplant. The rearrangement joins TRBV19 to TRBJ1-1; tentatively, D is TRBD1 (5 bases). The TCR comes from a human donor who received an intestinal transplant. The CDR3 region is CASSIRQLNTEAFF. CDR3 coding DNA: TGTGCCAGTAGTATTCGACAGCTGAACACTGAAGCTTTCTTT.